The 28 T cell receptor beta chains listed next were all sequenced from one sample in a study of shared clonotypes between healthy human individuals. TCRdb's table, derived via immunoSEQ multiplex PCR, lists solely in-frame clones and lacks some. The sample includes about 2.1 million clones, over 85% of them seen just once. CD8 cells classed as naive were CD45RO-negative and positively selected for CCR7, excluding terminally differentiated effector memory CD45RA+ cells. Sequenced sample: naive CD8+ T cells from PBMCs. These receptors all come from a young man in good health. Some clones in this sample may be carry-over from other donors' samples.

A word on this clone: Other DNA sequences of this sample code for an identical CDR3. The chain couples TRBV9 to TRBJ2-5; perhaps TRBD1 as D (5 bases). The germline V and J ends were trimmed by 0 bases and 5 bases, with 11 bases remaining between them. This CDR3 has 14 amino acids. Germline V lookup: CDR1 SGDLS, CDR2 YYNGEE. In nucleotides, the CDR3 is TGTGCCAGCAGCGTAGGGCAGGGCCAGGAGACCCAGTACTTC. Protein: CASSVGQGQETQYF.

This clone was counted a single time. The chain has TRBV28 and TRBJ2-5; 9 bases line up with TRBD2. CDR3 size: 15 residues. J lost 5 bases, V lost 4 bases, and 8 bases had no gene match. Germline CDR1 reads MDHEN; CDR2 reads SYDVKM. In DNA, the CDR3 is TGTGCCAGCAGTTATTGGCGGGAGGGATGGGAGACCCAGTACTTC. Its translation is CASSYWREGWETQYF. The full variable domain, its missing parts supplied by reference TRBV28 and TRBJ2-5, is DVKVTQSSRYLVKRTGEKVFLECVQDMDHENMFWYRQDPGLGLRLIYFSYDVKMKEKGDIPEGYSVSREKKERFSLILESASTNQTSMYLCASSYWREGWETQYFGPGTRLLVL.

This clone was counted a single time. This sequence joins TRBV9 and TRBJ2-1; D perhaps matches TRBD1 (6 bases). This CDR3 comprises 13 residues. Trimming took off 3 bases at V and 6 bases at J, with 10 bases between the two ends. The germline V gene encodes CDR1 SGDLS and CDR2 YYNGEE. The CDR3 nucleotides read TGTGCCAGCAGCGAGACAGGTTCCAATGAGCAGTTCTTC. Its protein is CASSETGSNEQFF. Supplemented by reference TRBV9 and TRBJ2-1, the full variable domain reads DSGVTQTPKHLITATGQRVTLRCSPRSGDLSVYWYQQSLDQGLQFLIQYYNGEERAKGNILERFSAQQFPDLHSELNLSSLELGDSALYFCASSETGSNEQFFGPGTRLTVL.

With regard to this clone: The sample carries other DNA sequences with the same CDR3. The chain recombines TRBV7-9 with TRBJ2-1; 8 bases align to TRBD2. V was clipped by 5 bases and J by 2 bases; unmatched bases: 5. Germline lookup yields CDR1 SEHNR and CDR2 FQNEAQ (reference sequence). The CDR3 is 15 residues long. CDR3 nucleotide sequence: TGTGCCAGCAGCCCCGGACTAGCTGCCTACAATGAGCAGTTCTTC. Its translation is CASSPGLAAYNEQFF. The complete variable domain, with remaining parts taken from reference TRBV7-9 and TRBJ2-1, reads DTGVSQNPRHKITKRGQNVTFRCDPISEHNRLYWYRQTLGQGPEFLTYFQNEAQLEKSRLLSDRFSAERPKGSFSTLEIQRTEQGDSAMYLCASSPGLAAYNEQFFGPGTRLTVL.

V is TRBV27 and J is TRBJ1-5, with a possible D match to TRBD1 (5 bases). V dropped 5 bases and J dropped 5 bases, with 22 bases sitting between them. Germline-derived CDR1 and CDR2 are MNHEY and SMNVEV (reference sequence). This CDR3 is 17 amino acids long. The CDR3 spells CASSPRGAQNRDQPQHF. In DNA, the CDR3 is TGTGCCAGCAGTCCAAGAGGGGCCCAAAATAGGGATCAGCCCCAGCATTTT.

This chain links TRBV19 with TRBJ1-5, with TRBD1 identical over 9 bases. CDR3 length equals 15 residues. Germline V gives CDR1 LNHDA, CDR2 SQIVND (reference sequence). Germline trimming cut 7 bases from V and 6 bases from J; bases unmatched to any gene: 10. This CDR3 reads CASTSRDRDGQPQHF. The CDR3 coding sequence is TGTGCCAGTACGTCCCGGGACAGGGACGGTCAGCCCCAGCATTTT.

The CDR3 region is CASSPGSGRGQVAEAFF. CDR3 coding DNA: TGCGCCAGCAGCCCGGGGAGTGGCAGGGGGCAGGTCGCTGAAGCTTTCTTT. V and J are TRBV5-1 and TRBJ1-1; 8 positions agree with TRBD1. V shed 4 bases and J 6 bases; nucleotides not matched to a gene: 17. Germline CDR1 is SGHRS and CDR2 is YFSETQ. The CDR3 runs 17 residues. Full variable domain (rest looked up from reference TRBV5-1 and TRBJ1-1): KAGVTQTPRYLIKTRGQQVTLSCSPISGHRSVSWYQQTPGQGLQFLFEYFSETQRNKGNFPGRFSGRQFSNSRSEMNVSTLELGDSALYLCASSPGSGRGQVAEAFFGQGTRLTVV.

The chain couples TRBV10-2 to TRBJ2-2; D perhaps matches TRBD1 (5 bases). Germline CDR1 and CDR2: WSHSY and SAAADI. The CDR3 has 13 residues. V shed 6 bases and J shed 1 base, with 6 bases lying between them. The CDR3 DNA reads TGCGCCAGCAGGGACAAGAACACCGGGGAGCTGTTTTTT. Residues: CASRDKNTGELFF.

The rearrangement uses TRBV6-5 and TRBJ2-7; D unresolved. The CDR3 extends over 15 amino acids. Germline-derived CDR1 and CDR2 are MNHEY and SVGAGI. V gave up 0 bases and J gave up 5 bases, with 14 bases separating them. CDR3 residues: CASSYSGNQFHEQYF. CDR3 sequence (DNA): TGTGCCAGCAGTTACTCCGGCAATCAATTCCACGAGCAGTACTTC.

This clone came up once. The chain has TRBV28 and TRBJ1-1, with D tentatively TRBD1 (5 bases). Per the germline V gene, CDR1 is MDHEN and CDR2 is SYDVKM. Between the trimmed V and J ends, which lost 1 base and 2 bases, there was a span of 8 bases. CDR3 length: 14 amino acids. The CDR3 protein is CASSLLRDNTEAFF. The CDR3 DNA sequence: TGTGCCAGCAGTTTATTACGGGACAACACTGAAGCTTTCTTT.

This clone was counted a few times. The V gene is TRBV10-3, the J gene TRBJ1-2; TRBD1 is a possible D gene (5 bases). The CDR3 extends over 13 amino acids. V was trimmed by 7 bases and J by 7 bases, leaving 16 bases between them. Germline loops: CDR1 ENHRY, CDR2 SYGVKD. The CDR3 sequence: CAIMTVLQAGYTF. The CDR3 DNA sequence: TGTGCCATCATGACAGTCCTTCAGGCTGGCTACACCTTC.

For this clone: Other DNA sequences within the sample encode an identical CDR3. The chain joins TRBV7-9 to TRBJ1-1; no clear D. CDR3 length: 13 residues. Looked up from germline, CDR1 is SEHNR and CDR2 is FQNEAQ (reference sequence). Trimming stripped 3 bases from V and 4 bases from J, with 9 bases between. CDR3 sequence: CASSLGGVTEAFF. CDR3 nucleotide sequence: TGTGCCAGCAGCTTGGGTGGGGTCACTGAAGCTTTCTTT.

The chain has TRBV5-4 and TRBJ2-7; either TRBD1 or TRBD2 may fit D (5 bases each). The CDR3 extends over 16 amino acids. Germline V CDR1 and CDR2: SGHNT, YYREEE (reference sequence). The V gene lost 3 bases and the J gene lost 0 bases, with 16 bases spanning the gap. Here the CDR3 reads CASSYPVSGTSYEQYF. The CDR3, as DNA: TGTGCCAGCAGCTACCCCGTTTCCGGGACCTCCTACGAGCAGTACTTC. The full variable domain, in which reference TRBV5-4 and TRBJ2-7 provide the parts outside the CDR3, is ETGVTQSPTHLIKTRGQQVTLRCSSQSGHNTVSWYQQALGQGPQFIFQYYREEENGRGNFPPRFSGLQFPNYSSELNVNALELDDSALYLCASSYPVSGTSYEQYFGPGTRLTVT.

V gene TRBV5-6 combines with J gene TRBJ2-7; D possibly corresponds to TRBD2 (5 bases). The V gene lost 0 bases and the J gene lost 0 bases, with 13 bases spanning the gap. Germline assignment: CDR1 SGHDT and CDR2 YYEEEE. This CDR3 is built from 16 residues. The CDR3: CASSLDRDSNSYEQYF. For the CDR3, the DNA is TGTGCCAGCAGCTTGGACCGGGATTCAAACTCCTACGAGCAGTACTTC.

V and J are TRBV23-1 and TRBJ2-7; the D gene is possibly TRBD1 (6 bases). TRBV23-1 is placed among ORFs of uncertain function. The CDR3 has 16 amino acids. Trimming took off 4 bases at V and 1 base at J, with 17 bases between the two ends. CDR3 protein: CASSPDRTWGSYEQYF. CDR3 sequence (DNA): TGCGCCAGCAGTCCAGACAGGACTTGGGGTTCCTACGAGCAGTACTTC.

The chain is built from TRBV27 and TRBJ2-6; D remains ambiguous. Trimming removed 8 bases at V and 0 bases at J, with 11 bases between. The CDR3 is 15 residues long. Germline V gives CDR1 MNHEY, CDR2 SMNVEV (reference sequence). The CDR3 sequence: CASGSPSSGANVLTF. The CDR3, as DNA: TGTGCCAGCGGTTCGCCGAGCTCTGGGGCCAACGTCCTGACTTTC.

The V and J genes are TRBV14 and TRBJ1-4; D gene ambiguous. V gave up 5 bases and J gave up 2 bases, with 9 bases separating them. This CDR3 region has 14 residues. From germline, CDR1 is SGHDN and CDR2 FVKESK. CDR3 loop: CASSKAFTNEKLFF. The CDR3, as DNA: TGTGCCAGCAGCAAGGCGTTTACTAATGAAAAACTGTTTTTT.

The table lists this clone with a count of one. The CDR3 DNA reads as TGCGCCAGCAGCTTGGGCTACCAGATGATCTACGAGCAGTACTTC. Translated, it gives CASSLGYQMIYEQYF. The J gene is TRBJ2-7, the V gene TRBV5-1, with D unclear. CDR3 length: 15 amino acids. Trimming stripped 0 bases from V and 3 bases from J, with 13 bases between. Looked up from germline, CDR1 is SGHRS and CDR2 is YFSETQ.

The chain carries TRBV28 and TRBJ2-2, with D uncertain. CDR1 is MDHEN, CDR2 SYDVKM, per germline. V was trimmed by 8 bases and J by 1 base, leaving 11 bases between them. CDR3 length equals 14 residues. The CDR3 DNA follows: TGTGCCAGCCTGTCACAGCAGAACACCGGGGAGCTGTTTTTT. It codes for CASLSQQNTGELFF.

This chain connects TRBV29-1 to TRBJ2-5, with D perhaps assigned TRBD1 or TRBD2 (7 bases each). V was shortened by 8 bases and J by 5 bases, with 27 bases between the two germline ends. CDR3 length: 16 amino acids. In germline, CDR1 is SQVTM, CDR2 ANQGSEA. CDR3 sequence reads: CSTLPSGEGAFETQYF. The CDR3 region has the DNA TGCAGCACCCTACCGTCGGGGGAGGGGGCCTTTGAGACCCAGTACTTC. The entire variable domain, with the rest obtained from reference TRBV29-1 and TRBJ2-5, is as follows: SAVISQKPSRDICQRGTSLTIQCQVDSQVTMMFWYRQQPGQSLTLIATANQGSEATYESGFVIDKFPISRPNLTFSTLTVSNMSPEDSSIYLCSTLPSGEGAFETQYFGPGTRLLVL.

The count of this clone is one. The chain has TRBV10-1 and TRBJ2-1; D perhaps matches TRBD1 (5 bases). V shed 3 bases and J shed 9 bases, with 12 bases lying between them. The germline V gene encodes CDR1 WNHNN and CDR2 SYGVQD (reference sequence). The CDR3 totals 13 residues. CDR3 DNA sequence: TGCGCCAGCAGTGATATTAGGGGTGGTGAGCAGTTCTTC. It translates to CASSDIRGGEQFF.

The chain recombines TRBV7-2 with TRBJ2-2; no definite D call. The CDR3 is 14 residues long. Trimming removed 4 bases at V and 6 bases at J, with 12 bases between. Germline-derived CDR1 and CDR2 are SGHTA and FQGNSA. The CDR3 bases are TGTGCCAGCAGCTCCGGGCTACCCCCCGGGGAGCTGTTTTTT. This sequence encodes CASSSGLPPGELFF. The full variable domain, in which reference TRBV7-2 and TRBJ2-2 provide the parts outside the CDR3, is GAGVSQSPSNKVTEKGKDVELRCDPISGHTALYWYRQSLGQGLEFLIYFQGNSAPDKSGLPSDRFSAERTGGSVSTLTIQRTQQEDSAVYLCASSSGLPPGELFFGEGSRLTVL.

This chain connects TRBV11-2 to TRBJ1-2; the D gene is possibly TRBD1 (6 bases). The CDR3 sequence is 15 residues long. CDR1 is SGHAT, CDR2 FQNNGV, per germline. The V end was cut by 5 bases, the J end by 7 bases, with 20 bases between. This CDR3 reads CASSNKGGAPSGYTF. DNA for the CDR3: TGTGCCAGCAGCAACAAAGGGGGGGCCCCCAGTGGCTACACCTTC.

This sequence joins TRBV27 and TRBJ2-1; the match to TRBD2 covers 7 bases. Trimming took 3 bases from V and 0 from J; bases not matched to a gene: 8. The CDR3 has 17 residues. CDR1 and CDR2 from the germline V gene are MNHEY and SMNVEV (reference sequence). Here the CDR3 DNA reads TGTGCCAGCAGTTTTTTCTGGGGGGGGAACTCCTACAATGAGCAGTTCTTC. Protein sequence: CASSFFWGGNSYNEQFF.

The V gene is TRBV27, the J gene TRBJ2-7; TRBD2 aligns across 7 bases. Germline V gene sequence: CDR1 MNHEY, CDR2 SMNVEV (reference sequence). The CDR3 length is 13 residues. Germline trimming cut 10 bases from V and 3 bases from J; bases unmatched to any gene: 9. CDR3 DNA: TGTGCCACGGGAGGCCTTCCCTTCTACGAGCAGTACTTC. Its translation: CATGGLPFYEQYF.

The chain carries TRBV19 and TRBJ2-7; D tentatively reads TRBD1 or TRBD2 (6 bases each). CDR1 and CDR2 (germline): LNHDA, SQIVND (reference sequence). This CDR3 contains 13 residues. The V end lost 5 bases, the J end lost 5 bases, and 13 bases lay between the germline ends. This CDR3 is CASSPKGGDEQYF. Here the CDR3 DNA reads TGTGCCAGTAGTCCGAAGGGGGGTGACGAGCAGTACTTC.

The chain employs TRBV2 and TRBJ2-5, with D maybe TRBD1 (5 bases). The V gene's germline CDR1 is SNHLY and CDR2 FYNNEI. This CDR3 has 13 residues. The V end was cut by 3 bases, the J end by 2 bases, with 7 bases between. The CDR3 protein is CASSETVQETQYF. In nucleotides, the CDR3 is TGTGCCAGCAGTGAGACAGTACAAGAGACCCAGTACTTC. The whole variable domain, filled in from reference TRBV2 and TRBJ2-5, reads EPEVTQTPSHQVTQMGQEVILRCVPISNHLYFYWYRQILGQKVEFLVSFYNNEISEKSEIFDDQFSVERPDGSNFTLKIRSTKLEDSAMYFCASSETVQETQYFGPGTRLLVL.

The rearrangement links TRBV6-5 to TRBJ2-7; D not certain. CDR1 and CDR2 from the germline V gene are MNHEY and SVGAGI. The V end was cut by 6 bases, the J end by 2 bases, with 11 bases between. The CDR3 totals 13 residues. DNA for the CDR3: TGTGCCAGCAGCACTTTGAGCCCCTACGAGCAGTACTTC. Its translation: CASSTLSPYEQYF.